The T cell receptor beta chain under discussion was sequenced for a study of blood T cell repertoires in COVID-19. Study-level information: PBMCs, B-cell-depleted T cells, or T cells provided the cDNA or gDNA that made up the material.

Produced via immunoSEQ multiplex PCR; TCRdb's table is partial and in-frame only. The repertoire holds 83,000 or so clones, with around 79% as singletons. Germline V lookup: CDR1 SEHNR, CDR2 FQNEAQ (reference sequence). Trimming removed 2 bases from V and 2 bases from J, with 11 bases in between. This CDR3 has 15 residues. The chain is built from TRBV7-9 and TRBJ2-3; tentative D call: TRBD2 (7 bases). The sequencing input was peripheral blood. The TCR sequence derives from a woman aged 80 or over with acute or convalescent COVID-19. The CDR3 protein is CASSLRGAFTDTQYF. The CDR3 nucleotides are TGTGCCAGCAGCTTACGGGGGGCCTTCACAGATACGCAGTATTTT.